This TCR beta chain was recorded in a study of naive and memory T cell subsets. Study-level findings and limits: Over 90% of naive TCR sequences appeared only once, unlike memory subsets.

Only a few counts were recorded for this clonotype. Its antigen is not known. V lost 8 bases and J lost 2, with 11 bases in between. The CDR3 totals 13 residues. Germline V gene data show CDR1 as SGHAT and CDR2 as FQNNGV. Both TRBC1 and TRBC2 were covered by a beta constant-region primer of two equimolar oligonucleotides. MiXCR, run by TCRdb on the UMI-ligation and nested PCR reads, gives a single entry per CDR3 protein. The profile shows 130,000 to 150,000 distinct CDR3 sequences, approximately 15% of them singletons. Sequencing used naive CD4+ T cells from blood. This sequence joins TRBV11-2 and TRBJ2-3; possibly TRBD2 for D (6 bases). This clonotype originated in a human donor in good health. In DNA, the CDR3 is TGTGCCAGCCTGCGGACTAACACAGATACGCAGTATTTT. This gives the protein CASLRTNTDTQYF.